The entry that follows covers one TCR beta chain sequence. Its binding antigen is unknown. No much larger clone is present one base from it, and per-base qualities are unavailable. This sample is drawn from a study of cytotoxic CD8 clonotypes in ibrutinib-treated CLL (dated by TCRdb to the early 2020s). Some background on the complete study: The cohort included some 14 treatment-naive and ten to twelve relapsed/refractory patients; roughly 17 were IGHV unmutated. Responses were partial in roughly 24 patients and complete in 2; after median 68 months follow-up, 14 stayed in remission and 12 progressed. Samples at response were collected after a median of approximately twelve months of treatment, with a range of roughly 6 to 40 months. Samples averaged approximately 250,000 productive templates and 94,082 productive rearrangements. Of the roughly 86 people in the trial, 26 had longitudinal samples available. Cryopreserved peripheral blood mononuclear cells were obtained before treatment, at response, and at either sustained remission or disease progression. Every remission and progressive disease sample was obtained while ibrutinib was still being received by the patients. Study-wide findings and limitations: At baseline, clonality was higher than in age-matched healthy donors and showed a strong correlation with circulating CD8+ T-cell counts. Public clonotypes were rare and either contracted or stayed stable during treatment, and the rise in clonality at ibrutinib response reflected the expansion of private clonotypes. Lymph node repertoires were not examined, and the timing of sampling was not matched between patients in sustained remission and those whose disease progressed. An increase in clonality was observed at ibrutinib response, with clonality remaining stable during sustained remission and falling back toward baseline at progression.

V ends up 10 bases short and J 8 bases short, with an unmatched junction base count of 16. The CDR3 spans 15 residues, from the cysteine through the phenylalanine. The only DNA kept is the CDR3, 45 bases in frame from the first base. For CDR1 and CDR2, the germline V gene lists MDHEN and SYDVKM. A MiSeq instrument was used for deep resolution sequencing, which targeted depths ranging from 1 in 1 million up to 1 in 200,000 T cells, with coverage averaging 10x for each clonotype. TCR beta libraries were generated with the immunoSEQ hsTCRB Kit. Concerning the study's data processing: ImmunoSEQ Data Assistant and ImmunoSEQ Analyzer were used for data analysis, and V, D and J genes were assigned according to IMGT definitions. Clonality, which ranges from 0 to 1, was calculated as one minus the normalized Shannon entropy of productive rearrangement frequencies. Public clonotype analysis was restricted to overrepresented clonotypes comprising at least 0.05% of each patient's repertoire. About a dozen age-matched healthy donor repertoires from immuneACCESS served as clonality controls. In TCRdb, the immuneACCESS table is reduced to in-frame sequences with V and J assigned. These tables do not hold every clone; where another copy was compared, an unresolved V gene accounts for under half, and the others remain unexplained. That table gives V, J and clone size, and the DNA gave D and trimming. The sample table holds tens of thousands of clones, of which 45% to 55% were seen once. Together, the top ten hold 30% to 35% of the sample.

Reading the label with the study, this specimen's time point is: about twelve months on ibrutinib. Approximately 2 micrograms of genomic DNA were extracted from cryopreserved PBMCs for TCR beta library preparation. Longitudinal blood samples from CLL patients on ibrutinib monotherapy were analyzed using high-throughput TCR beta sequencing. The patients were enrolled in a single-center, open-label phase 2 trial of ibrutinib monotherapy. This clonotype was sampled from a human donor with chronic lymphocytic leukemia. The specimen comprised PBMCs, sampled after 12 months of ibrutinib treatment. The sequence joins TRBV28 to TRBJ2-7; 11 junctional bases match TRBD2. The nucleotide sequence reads TGTGCCACCCTATTGATAGCGGGAGGGCCCTCCAAGCAGTACTTC. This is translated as CATLLIAGGPSKQYF. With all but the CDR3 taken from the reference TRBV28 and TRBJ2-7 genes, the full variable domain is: DVKVTQSSRYLVKRTGEKVFLECVQDMDHENMFWYRQDPGLGLRLIYFSYDVKMKEKGDIPEGYSVSREKKERFSLILESASTNQTSMYLCATLLIAGGPSKQYFGPGTRLTVT.